These 29 T cell receptor beta chains share one sample of origin, sequenced in a study of CD8 T cells in ankylosing spondylitis. TCRdb itself ran the 5' RACE reads through MiXCR, one entry per CDR3 protein. This sample yields 200,000 to 300,000 distinct CDR3 sequences, of which 20% to 30% are seen a single time; over 0.55% belongs to the top ten. Sample: blood, either unsorted or a sorted T cell fraction (not recorded which). These receptors came from a male donor with ankylosing spondylitis or in good health (not recorded which).

This chain connects TRBV10-3 to TRBJ2-5; no clear D gene. Trimming pared 3 bases from V and 2 bases from J, leaving 7 bases between. The CDR3 length is 13 residues. The germline CDR1 and CDR2 sequences are ENHRY and SYGVKD. CDR3 sequence (DNA): TGTGCCATCAGTGATGGGCTGCAAGAGACCCAGTACTTC. Translation: CAISDGLQETQYF.

This clonotype showed up many times. The chain joins TRBV20-1 to TRBJ2-3; 10 bases map to TRBD1. The CDR3 is 13 residues long. V was pared by 8 bases and J by 5 bases, with 7 bases of the junction left unmatched. Germline V gives CDR1 DFQATT, CDR2 SNEGSKA (reference sequence). The CDR3: CSPRQGAGDTQYF. The CDR3 DNA reads as TGCAGTCCTCGACAGGGGGCAGGAGATACGCAGTATTTT.

J is TRBJ1-1 and V is TRBV30; D remains ambiguous. Trimming pared 2 bases from V and 0 bases from J, leaving 7 bases between. Germline V gene data show CDR1 as GTSNPN and CDR2 as SVGIG (reference sequence). The CDR3 is 13 residues long. The CDR3 protein is CAWSYRVNTEAFF. CDR3 DNA sequence: TGTGCCTGGAGTTACCGGGTGAACACTGAAGCTTTCTTT.

There are many counts of this clonotype. The V call is TRBV12-3 or TRBV12-4, the J call TRBJ1-5, with a tentative D call TRBD1 (5 bases). The ends were cut back, 3 bases at V and 2 bases at J, with 8 bases in the middle. The CDR3 loop spans 14 amino acids. CDR3 region: CASSLRDGNQPQHF. The CDR3 DNA is TGTGCCAGCAGTTTGCGGGACGGCAATCAGCCCCAGCATTTT.

This clonotype appeared many times. The chain has TRBV10-3 and TRBJ2-7; TRBD2 matches 8 bases. Germline V gene data show CDR1 as ENHRY and CDR2 as SYGVKD. CDR3 length: 15 residues. V was clipped by 7 bases and J by 3 bases; unmatched bases: 11. CDR3 bases: TGTGCCATCACCGATACTAGCGGTCCACACTACGAGCAGTACTTC. It specifies CAITDTSGPHYEQYF.

This clonotype has just a few counts. This rearrangement joins TRBV20-1 to TRBJ2-5; D gene uncertain. The CDR3 spans 11 residues. V was pared by 6 bases and J by 5 bases, with 10 bases between. Germline V gene lookup returns CDR1 DFQATT and CDR2 SNEGSKA (reference sequence). The CDR3 loop is CSATGGETQYF. The CDR3, as DNA: TGCAGTGCAACGGGTGGGGAGACCCAGTACTTC.

This clonotype was detected ten times or more. This chain joins TRBV20-1 and TRBJ2-7; TRBD2 matches 9 bases. The CDR3 is 11 residues long. V shed 3 bases, J shed 13 bases, and the junction held 7 bases outside the gene matches. The germline V gene has CDR1 DFQATT and CDR2 SNEGSKA (reference sequence). CDR3 sequence reads: CSASIAGVKYF. CDR3 coding DNA: TGCAGTGCTAGTATAGCGGGGGTTAAATACTTC.

The table lists this clonotype with a few counts. The chain has TRBV20-1 and TRBJ2-6; no reliable D call. Germline CDR1 DFQATT, CDR2 SNEGSKA (reference sequence). The CDR3 covers 17 residues. V was cut by 0 bases and J by 0 bases, with 12 bases left in between. The CDR3 nucleotides are TGCAGTGCTAGAGAAGGCACTGAAAGCTCTGGGGCCAACGTCCTGACTTTC. Protein sequence: CSAREGTESSGANVLTF.

The CDR3 loop reads CAISEGGSTETQYF. In nucleotides, the CDR3 is TGTGCCATCAGTGAAGGTGGTAGCACGGAGACCCAGTACTTC. The V and J genes are TRBV10-3 and TRBJ2-5; D ambiguous. This CDR3 has 14 amino acids. CDR1 and CDR2 (germline): ENHRY, SYGVKD. V was trimmed by 3 bases and J by 5 bases, leaving 13 bases between them.

This clonotype was counted only a few times. The gene calls are TRBV12-3 or TRBV12-4 and TRBJ2-3; D perhaps matches TRBD1 (5 bases). V gave up 1 base and J gave up 4 bases, with 12 bases separating them. The CDR3 runs to 15 residues. The CDR3 region is CASSLGGTAADTQYF. CDR3 coding DNA: TGTGCCAGCAGTTTAGGGGGCACTGCGGCAGATACGCAGTATTTT.

This clonotype was picked up many times. The chain has TRBV10-3 and TRBJ2-1; 9 nucleotides agree with TRBD2. Germline lookup yields CDR1 ENHRY and CDR2 SYGVKD. Unmatched junction bases numbered 14, after V lost 7 bases and J lost 7 bases. The CDR3 loop spans 16 amino acids. The DNA of the CDR3 is TGTGCCATCACTACCTCTCCCATTAGCGGGGGAAATGAGCAGTTCTTC. Translating gives CAITTSPISGGNEQFF.

The chain uses TRBV6-5 and TRBJ2-1; 7 bases fit TRBD2. The length of the CDR3 is 15 residues. J lost 9 bases, V lost 0 bases, and 8 bases had no gene match. The germline gives CDR1 MNHEY, CDR2 SVGAGI. The CDR3 is CASSYSGRTSREQFF. In DNA form, the CDR3 reads TGTGCCAGCAGTTACTCGGGGAGGACTAGTCGTGAGCAGTTCTTC.

J is TRBJ2-1 and V is TRBV11-2; 11 positions match TRBD2. The CDR3 runs to 14 residues. Germline values: CDR1 SGHAT, CDR2 FQNNGV. Trimming at V came to 7 bases and at J to 10 bases, leaving 9 bases not matched to a gene. The CDR3 region is CASNPSGGQGEQFF. The DNA of the CDR3 is TGTGCCAGCAACCCTAGCGGGGGGCAGGGGGAGCAGTTCTTC.

The J gene is TRBJ2-7, the V gene TRBV12-3 or TRBV12-4; 12 bases match TRBD1. CDR3 length equals 17 residues. Trimming removed 6 bases from V and 9 bases from J; junction bases left unmatched: 18. CDR3 residues: CASRKSRDRGLPWGQYF. The CDR3 DNA sequence: TGTGCCAGCAGAAAATCCCGGGACAGGGGGCTTCCCTGGGGGCAGTACTTC.

The J gene is TRBJ2-1, the V gene TRBV20-1; D unclear. The germline V and J ends were trimmed by 3 bases and 3 bases, with 9 bases remaining between them. Germline CDR1 DFQATT, CDR2 SNEGSKA (reference sequence). CDR3 size: 13 residues. CDR3 DNA sequence: TGCAGTGCTAGGGAAGACGACTACAATGAGCAGTTCTTC. Translated, it gives CSAREDDYNEQFF.

The chain links TRBV15 to TRBJ2-5, with TRBD1 matching over 8 bases. Germline CDR1 reads LNHNV; CDR2 reads YYDKDF (reference sequence). With 8 bases clipped from V and 2 bases from J, the junction kept 7 bases outside the gene matches. This CDR3 region has 14 residues. CDR3 nucleotides: TGTGCCACCCAGGGGGACAGGAAGCAAGAGACCCAGTACTTC. It codes for CATQGDRKQETQYF.

This clonotype was counted between two and nine times. This sequence joins TRBV20-1 and TRBJ2-3; D might be TRBD2 (6 bases). CDR1 and CDR2 (germline): DFQATT, SNEGSKA (reference sequence). The CDR3 spans 15 residues. The V gene lost 1 base and the J gene lost 4 bases, with 15 bases spanning the gap. CDR3 bases: TGCAGTGCTAGAGTTTTCAGGGAGGACCCAGATACGCAGTATTTT. It yields the protein CSARVFREDPDTQYF.

With respect to this clonotype: This may stem from a read error, because a much larger clone lies one nucleotide away. The chain recombines TRBV6-1 with TRBJ2-2; D gene uncertain. The CDR3 contains 12 residues. With 6 bases removed from V and 4 bases from J, the gap between germline ends came to 6 bases. Germline values: CDR1 MNHNS, CDR2 SASEGT. CDR3 amino acids: CASRPSTGELFF. DNA for the CDR3: TGTGCCAGCAGGCCAAGCACCGGGGAGCTGTTTTTT.

This clonotype was seen only a few times. The gene calls are TRBV12-3 or TRBV12-4 and TRBJ1-2; D remains ambiguous. With 7 bases removed from V and 0 bases from J, the gap between germline ends came to 12 bases. The CDR3 is made up of 14 amino acids. The CDR3 spells CASTLAATNYGYTF. Written as DNA, the CDR3 is TGTGCCAGCACCCTAGCAGCCACTAACTATGGCTACACCTTC.

V is TRBV20-1 and J is TRBJ2-3; a possible D gene is TRBD2 (5 bases). The CDR3 extends over 13 amino acids. The V end was cut by 3 bases, the J end by 6 bases, with 13 bases between. The germline V gene encodes CDR1 DFQATT and CDR2 SNEGSKA (reference sequence). The CDR3 DNA reads as TGCAGTGCTAGGGTGCTAGCTGTGGATACGCAGTATTTT. The encoded protein is CSARVLAVDTQYF.

This clonotype was observed many times. The rearrangement uses TRBV12-3 or TRBV12-4 and TRBJ1-2; 8 bases are a match to TRBD1. V lost 6 bases, J lost 4 bases, and 7 bases stayed unmatched. This CDR3 has 14 residues. CDR3 region: CASSMGQASYGYTF. DNA of the CDR3: TGTGCCAGCAGCATGGGACAGGCCAGCTATGGCTACACCTTC.

This clonotype was picked up many times. CDR3 nucleotide sequence: TGCAGCGGCGGGGGCTCCGGGGAGCTGTTTTTT. It is translated as CSGGGSGELFF. The rearrangement links TRBV29-1 to TRBJ2-2; possibly TRBD2 for D (7 bases). CDR1 is SQVTM, CDR2 ANQGSEA, per germline. V lost 7 bases, J lost 6 bases, and 9 bases lay in between. This CDR3 is 11 amino acids long.

The table lists this clonotype with many counts. The chain combines TRBV5-1 with TRBJ2-4; a possible D gene is TRBD2 (6 bases). Trimming removed 3 bases at V and 2 bases at J, with 9 bases between. The V gene's germline CDR1 is SGHRS and CDR2 YFSETQ. There are 14 residues in the CDR3. This CDR3 reads CASSSGLSKNIQYF. Written as DNA, the CDR3 is TGCGCCAGCAGCTCCGGACTATCCAAAAACATTCAGTACTTC.

This chain links TRBV20-1 with TRBJ2-1, with 8 bases fitting TRBD1. Trimming took 6 bases from V and 3 from J; bases not matched to a gene: 7. This CDR3 has 14 residues. Germline loops: CDR1 DFQATT, CDR2 SNEGSKA (reference sequence). CDR3 sequence: CSAKGTGIYNEQFF. The CDR3 DNA is TGCAGTGCCAAAGGGACAGGCATCTACAATGAGCAGTTCTTC.

This rearrangement joins TRBV7-9 to TRBJ2-3; D remains ambiguous. The CDR3 runs 11 residues. Deletions cut 7 bases from V and 2 bases from J, with 4 bases between. Germline V gene data show CDR1 as SEHNR and CDR2 as FQNEAQ (reference sequence). The CDR3 loop reads CASTNTDTQYF. The DNA for the CDR3 is TGTGCCAGCACCAACACAGATACGCAGTATTTT.

This clonotype was observed many times. In DNA form, the CDR3 reads TGTGCCAGCAGCGTAGGGACAGGGCTTTTCTCCGGGGAGCTGTTTTTT. It is translated as CASSVGTGLFSGELFF. The gene calls are TRBV9 and TRBJ2-2, with 8 bases lining up with TRBD1. Germline loops: CDR1 SGDLS, CDR2 YYNGEE. J lost 6 bases, V lost 0 bases, and 7 bases had no gene match. CDR3 size: 16 residues.

This clonotype was picked up a small number of times. J is TRBJ2-7 and V is TRBV29-1, with a weak D call TRBD2 (7 bases). Germline values: CDR1 SQVTM, CDR2 ANQGSEA. Trimming left V 7 bases short and J 6 bases short, with 22 bases between. The CDR3 is 14 residues long. The CDR3 protein is CSAGYGGLVPEQYF. DNA of the CDR3: TGCAGCGCCGGATACGGGGGGCTCGTACCCGAGCAGTACTTC.

This clonotype was observed at least ten times. This chain links TRBV24-1 with TRBJ2-5; TRBD2 matches 7 bases. This CDR3 is 14 amino acids long. Germline V gene lookup returns CDR1 KGHDR and CDR2 SFDVKD. V dropped 4 bases and J dropped 5; count of bases not matched to a gene: 6. CDR3 nucleotides: TGTGCCACCAGTGAGGCGGGGGTCCCTGAGACCCAGTACTTC. As protein: CATSEAGVPETQYF.

The CDR3 loop reads CSARDPGQGGSYEQYF. The CDR3 DNA sequence: TGCAGTGCTAGAGATCCTGGACAGGGGGGTTCCTACGAGCAGTACTTC. The V gene is TRBV20-1, the J gene TRBJ2-7; 10 bases are a match to TRBD1. V lost 0 bases to trimming and J lost 1 base; unmatched junction nucleotides: 6. Per germline, CDR1 DFQATT and CDR2 SNEGSKA (reference sequence). This CDR3 is built from 16 residues.